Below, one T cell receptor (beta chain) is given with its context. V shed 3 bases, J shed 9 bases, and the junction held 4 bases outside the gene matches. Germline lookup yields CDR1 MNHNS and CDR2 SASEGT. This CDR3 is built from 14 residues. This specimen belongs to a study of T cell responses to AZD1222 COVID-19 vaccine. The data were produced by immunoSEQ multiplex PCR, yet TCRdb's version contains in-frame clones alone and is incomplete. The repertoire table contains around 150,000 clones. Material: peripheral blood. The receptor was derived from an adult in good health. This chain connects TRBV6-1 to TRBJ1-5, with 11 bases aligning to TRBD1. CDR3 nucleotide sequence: TGTGCCAGCAGTGAGGGACAGGGGGTAGGGCCCCAGCATTTT. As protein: CASSEGQGVGPQHF.